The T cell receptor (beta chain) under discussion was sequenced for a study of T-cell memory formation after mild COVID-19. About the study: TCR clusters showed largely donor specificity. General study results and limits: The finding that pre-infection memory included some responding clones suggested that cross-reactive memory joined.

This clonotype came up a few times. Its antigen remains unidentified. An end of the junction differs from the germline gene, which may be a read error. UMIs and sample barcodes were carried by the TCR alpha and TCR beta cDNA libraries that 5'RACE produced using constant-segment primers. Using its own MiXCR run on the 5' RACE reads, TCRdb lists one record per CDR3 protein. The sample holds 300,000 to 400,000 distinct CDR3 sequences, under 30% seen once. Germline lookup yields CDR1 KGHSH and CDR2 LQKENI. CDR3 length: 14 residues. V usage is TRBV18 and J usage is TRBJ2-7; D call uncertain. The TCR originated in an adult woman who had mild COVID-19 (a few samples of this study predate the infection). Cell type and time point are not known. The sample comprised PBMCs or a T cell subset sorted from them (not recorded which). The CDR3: CASSPPRRSSEQYF. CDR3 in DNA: TGTGCCAGCTCACCACCACGCAGGTCCTCCGAGCAGTACTTC.